Here is one T cell receptor (beta chain) with its context. No antigen is known for it. Other DNA sequences in this sample translate to the same CDR3. This entry belongs to a study of shared clonotypes between healthy human individuals. Study at large: The study drew on a couple of women and a few men aged 18 to 49 as donors. Every donor yielded three CD4 naive, three CD4 memory, two CD8 naive and one CD8 memory plate.

Per the original data handling: ImmunoSEQ sequences covered only the junction and lacked quality scores; filtering therefore differed. The repertoire was sequenced with immunoSEQ multiplex PCR; TCRdb's copy has only in-frame clones and lacks some. That table gives V, J and clone size, and the DNA gave D and trimming. The table lists around 2,100,000 clones, roughly 94% of them singletons. Study conclusions and caveats: Naive subsets usually exceeded memory subsets in estimated richness.

The CDR3 loop spans 13 amino acids. V lost 3 bases to trimming and J lost 2 bases, with 8 bases between them. The V gene's germline CDR1 is MNHEY and CDR2 SMNVEV (reference sequence). CD45RO-negative, CCR7-positively selected cells formed the naive CD8 fraction, excluding terminally differentiated effector memory CD45RA+ cells. The chain couples TRBV27 to TRBJ2-7, with D unclear. The receptor was derived from a man aged 18 to 30 in good health. Material for sequencing was naive CD8+ T cells sorted from blood. The CDR3 spells CASSLAPAYEQYF. Here the CDR3 DNA reads TGTGCCAGCAGTTTGGCCCCCGCCTACGAGCAGTACTTC.